The T cell receptor beta chain described here comes from a study of shared clonotypes between healthy human individuals. Repertoires were generated with immunoSEQ multiplex PCR, while TCRdb's copy carries only in-frame clones and drops some. In the table there are some 740,000 clones, around 92% of which are singletons. Germline V gene lookup returns CDR1 SGHDT and CDR2 YYEEEE. V lost 5 bases to trimming and J lost 6 bases; unmatched junction nucleotides: 11. The CDR3 is 15 residues long. Comments on this clone: The antigen is undetermined.

Study conclusions and caveats: Clonotypes shared by all four sorted-subset donors had higher generation probabilities than non-shared clonotypes.

The naive CD8 fraction comprised CD45RO-negative cells positively selected for CCR7 and excluded terminally differentiated effector memory CD45RA+ cells. J is TRBJ2-7 and V is TRBV5-6; TRBD2 matches 10 bases. The sample taken for sequencing was naive CD8+ T cells sorted from blood. The sequence was collected from a man aged 25-40 years in good health. CDR3 sequence: CASSPASGRAVEQYF. The CDR3 nucleotides are TGTGCCAGCAGTCCCGCCAGCGGGAGGGCCGTCGAGCAGTACTTC. The whole variable domain, remainder taken from reference TRBV5-6 and TRBJ2-7, is DAGVTQSPTHLIKTRGQQVTLRCSPKSGHDTVSWYQQALGQGPQFIFQYYEEEERQRGNFPDRFSGHQFPNYSSELNVNALLLGDSALYLCASSPASGRAVEQYFGPGTRLTVT.